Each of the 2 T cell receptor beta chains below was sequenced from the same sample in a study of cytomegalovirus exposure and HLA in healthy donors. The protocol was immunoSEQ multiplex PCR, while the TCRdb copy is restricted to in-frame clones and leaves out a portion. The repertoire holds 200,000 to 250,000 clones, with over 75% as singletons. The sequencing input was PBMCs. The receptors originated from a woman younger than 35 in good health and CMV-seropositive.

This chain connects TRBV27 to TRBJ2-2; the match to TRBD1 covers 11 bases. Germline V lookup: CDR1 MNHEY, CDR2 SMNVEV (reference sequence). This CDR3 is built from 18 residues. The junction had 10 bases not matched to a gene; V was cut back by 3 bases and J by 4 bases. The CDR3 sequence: CASSFNPPGQGGTGELFF. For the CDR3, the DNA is TGTGCCAGCAGTTTTAACCCTCCGGGACAGGGGGGCACCGGGGAGCTGTTTTTT.

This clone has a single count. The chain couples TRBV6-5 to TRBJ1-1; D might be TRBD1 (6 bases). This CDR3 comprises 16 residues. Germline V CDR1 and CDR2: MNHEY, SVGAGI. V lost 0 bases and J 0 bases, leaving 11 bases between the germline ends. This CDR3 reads CASSYSSGAMNTEAFF. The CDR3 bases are TGTGCCAGCAGTTACTCTTCAGGGGCAATGAACACTGAAGCTTTCTTT.